The sequence of this T cell receptor (beta chain) was determined in a study of blood T cells in healthy people across ages. Study-wide results and caveats: Investigators treated diversity estimates from one million T cells as underestimates.

The germline CDR1 and CDR2 sequences are SNHLY and FYNNEI. This CDR3 has 15 amino acids. V trimming: 6 bases; J trimming: 1 base; junction bases outside the gene matches: 8. This clonotype was detected a few times. Its antigen is currently unknown. Then a second PCR, running about 6 to 11 cycles, was carried out with a sample-barcoded 5' primer and a J-beta primer mix. TCRdb called the 5' RACE reads again in MiXCR, with one record for every CDR3 protein. The table records about 840,000 distinct CDR3 sequences, 25% to 30% of them present only once. Whenever a sample was processed, at least 6 million PBMCs were isolated. The sample was also linked to a second study, of T cells of mothers and their children. As reported in that work: The M1S primer of the second PCR added sample barcodes and 2-4 random nucleotides.

The origin of this receptor is a woman aged 40 to 55 in good health. The sequencing input was blood. The chain employs TRBV2 and TRBJ2-7; 8 bases are shared with TRBD1. CDR3 nucleotides: TGTGCCAGCAGGTACCGACAGGGGCCATCCTACGAGCAGTACTTC. Its translation is CASRYRQGPSYEQYF.